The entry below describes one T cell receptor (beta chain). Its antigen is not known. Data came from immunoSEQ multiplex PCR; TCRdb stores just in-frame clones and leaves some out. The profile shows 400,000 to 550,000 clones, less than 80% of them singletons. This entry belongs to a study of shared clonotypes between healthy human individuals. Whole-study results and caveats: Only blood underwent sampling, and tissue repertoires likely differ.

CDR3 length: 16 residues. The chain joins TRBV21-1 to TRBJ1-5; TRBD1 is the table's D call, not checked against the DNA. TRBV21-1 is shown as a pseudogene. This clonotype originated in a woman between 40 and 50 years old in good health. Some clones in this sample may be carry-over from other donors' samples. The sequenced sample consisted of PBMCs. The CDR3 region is CASSKEGLFSNQPQHF. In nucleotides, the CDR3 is TGTGCCAGCAGCAAAGAGGGGTTGTTTAGCAATCAGCCCCAGCATTTT.